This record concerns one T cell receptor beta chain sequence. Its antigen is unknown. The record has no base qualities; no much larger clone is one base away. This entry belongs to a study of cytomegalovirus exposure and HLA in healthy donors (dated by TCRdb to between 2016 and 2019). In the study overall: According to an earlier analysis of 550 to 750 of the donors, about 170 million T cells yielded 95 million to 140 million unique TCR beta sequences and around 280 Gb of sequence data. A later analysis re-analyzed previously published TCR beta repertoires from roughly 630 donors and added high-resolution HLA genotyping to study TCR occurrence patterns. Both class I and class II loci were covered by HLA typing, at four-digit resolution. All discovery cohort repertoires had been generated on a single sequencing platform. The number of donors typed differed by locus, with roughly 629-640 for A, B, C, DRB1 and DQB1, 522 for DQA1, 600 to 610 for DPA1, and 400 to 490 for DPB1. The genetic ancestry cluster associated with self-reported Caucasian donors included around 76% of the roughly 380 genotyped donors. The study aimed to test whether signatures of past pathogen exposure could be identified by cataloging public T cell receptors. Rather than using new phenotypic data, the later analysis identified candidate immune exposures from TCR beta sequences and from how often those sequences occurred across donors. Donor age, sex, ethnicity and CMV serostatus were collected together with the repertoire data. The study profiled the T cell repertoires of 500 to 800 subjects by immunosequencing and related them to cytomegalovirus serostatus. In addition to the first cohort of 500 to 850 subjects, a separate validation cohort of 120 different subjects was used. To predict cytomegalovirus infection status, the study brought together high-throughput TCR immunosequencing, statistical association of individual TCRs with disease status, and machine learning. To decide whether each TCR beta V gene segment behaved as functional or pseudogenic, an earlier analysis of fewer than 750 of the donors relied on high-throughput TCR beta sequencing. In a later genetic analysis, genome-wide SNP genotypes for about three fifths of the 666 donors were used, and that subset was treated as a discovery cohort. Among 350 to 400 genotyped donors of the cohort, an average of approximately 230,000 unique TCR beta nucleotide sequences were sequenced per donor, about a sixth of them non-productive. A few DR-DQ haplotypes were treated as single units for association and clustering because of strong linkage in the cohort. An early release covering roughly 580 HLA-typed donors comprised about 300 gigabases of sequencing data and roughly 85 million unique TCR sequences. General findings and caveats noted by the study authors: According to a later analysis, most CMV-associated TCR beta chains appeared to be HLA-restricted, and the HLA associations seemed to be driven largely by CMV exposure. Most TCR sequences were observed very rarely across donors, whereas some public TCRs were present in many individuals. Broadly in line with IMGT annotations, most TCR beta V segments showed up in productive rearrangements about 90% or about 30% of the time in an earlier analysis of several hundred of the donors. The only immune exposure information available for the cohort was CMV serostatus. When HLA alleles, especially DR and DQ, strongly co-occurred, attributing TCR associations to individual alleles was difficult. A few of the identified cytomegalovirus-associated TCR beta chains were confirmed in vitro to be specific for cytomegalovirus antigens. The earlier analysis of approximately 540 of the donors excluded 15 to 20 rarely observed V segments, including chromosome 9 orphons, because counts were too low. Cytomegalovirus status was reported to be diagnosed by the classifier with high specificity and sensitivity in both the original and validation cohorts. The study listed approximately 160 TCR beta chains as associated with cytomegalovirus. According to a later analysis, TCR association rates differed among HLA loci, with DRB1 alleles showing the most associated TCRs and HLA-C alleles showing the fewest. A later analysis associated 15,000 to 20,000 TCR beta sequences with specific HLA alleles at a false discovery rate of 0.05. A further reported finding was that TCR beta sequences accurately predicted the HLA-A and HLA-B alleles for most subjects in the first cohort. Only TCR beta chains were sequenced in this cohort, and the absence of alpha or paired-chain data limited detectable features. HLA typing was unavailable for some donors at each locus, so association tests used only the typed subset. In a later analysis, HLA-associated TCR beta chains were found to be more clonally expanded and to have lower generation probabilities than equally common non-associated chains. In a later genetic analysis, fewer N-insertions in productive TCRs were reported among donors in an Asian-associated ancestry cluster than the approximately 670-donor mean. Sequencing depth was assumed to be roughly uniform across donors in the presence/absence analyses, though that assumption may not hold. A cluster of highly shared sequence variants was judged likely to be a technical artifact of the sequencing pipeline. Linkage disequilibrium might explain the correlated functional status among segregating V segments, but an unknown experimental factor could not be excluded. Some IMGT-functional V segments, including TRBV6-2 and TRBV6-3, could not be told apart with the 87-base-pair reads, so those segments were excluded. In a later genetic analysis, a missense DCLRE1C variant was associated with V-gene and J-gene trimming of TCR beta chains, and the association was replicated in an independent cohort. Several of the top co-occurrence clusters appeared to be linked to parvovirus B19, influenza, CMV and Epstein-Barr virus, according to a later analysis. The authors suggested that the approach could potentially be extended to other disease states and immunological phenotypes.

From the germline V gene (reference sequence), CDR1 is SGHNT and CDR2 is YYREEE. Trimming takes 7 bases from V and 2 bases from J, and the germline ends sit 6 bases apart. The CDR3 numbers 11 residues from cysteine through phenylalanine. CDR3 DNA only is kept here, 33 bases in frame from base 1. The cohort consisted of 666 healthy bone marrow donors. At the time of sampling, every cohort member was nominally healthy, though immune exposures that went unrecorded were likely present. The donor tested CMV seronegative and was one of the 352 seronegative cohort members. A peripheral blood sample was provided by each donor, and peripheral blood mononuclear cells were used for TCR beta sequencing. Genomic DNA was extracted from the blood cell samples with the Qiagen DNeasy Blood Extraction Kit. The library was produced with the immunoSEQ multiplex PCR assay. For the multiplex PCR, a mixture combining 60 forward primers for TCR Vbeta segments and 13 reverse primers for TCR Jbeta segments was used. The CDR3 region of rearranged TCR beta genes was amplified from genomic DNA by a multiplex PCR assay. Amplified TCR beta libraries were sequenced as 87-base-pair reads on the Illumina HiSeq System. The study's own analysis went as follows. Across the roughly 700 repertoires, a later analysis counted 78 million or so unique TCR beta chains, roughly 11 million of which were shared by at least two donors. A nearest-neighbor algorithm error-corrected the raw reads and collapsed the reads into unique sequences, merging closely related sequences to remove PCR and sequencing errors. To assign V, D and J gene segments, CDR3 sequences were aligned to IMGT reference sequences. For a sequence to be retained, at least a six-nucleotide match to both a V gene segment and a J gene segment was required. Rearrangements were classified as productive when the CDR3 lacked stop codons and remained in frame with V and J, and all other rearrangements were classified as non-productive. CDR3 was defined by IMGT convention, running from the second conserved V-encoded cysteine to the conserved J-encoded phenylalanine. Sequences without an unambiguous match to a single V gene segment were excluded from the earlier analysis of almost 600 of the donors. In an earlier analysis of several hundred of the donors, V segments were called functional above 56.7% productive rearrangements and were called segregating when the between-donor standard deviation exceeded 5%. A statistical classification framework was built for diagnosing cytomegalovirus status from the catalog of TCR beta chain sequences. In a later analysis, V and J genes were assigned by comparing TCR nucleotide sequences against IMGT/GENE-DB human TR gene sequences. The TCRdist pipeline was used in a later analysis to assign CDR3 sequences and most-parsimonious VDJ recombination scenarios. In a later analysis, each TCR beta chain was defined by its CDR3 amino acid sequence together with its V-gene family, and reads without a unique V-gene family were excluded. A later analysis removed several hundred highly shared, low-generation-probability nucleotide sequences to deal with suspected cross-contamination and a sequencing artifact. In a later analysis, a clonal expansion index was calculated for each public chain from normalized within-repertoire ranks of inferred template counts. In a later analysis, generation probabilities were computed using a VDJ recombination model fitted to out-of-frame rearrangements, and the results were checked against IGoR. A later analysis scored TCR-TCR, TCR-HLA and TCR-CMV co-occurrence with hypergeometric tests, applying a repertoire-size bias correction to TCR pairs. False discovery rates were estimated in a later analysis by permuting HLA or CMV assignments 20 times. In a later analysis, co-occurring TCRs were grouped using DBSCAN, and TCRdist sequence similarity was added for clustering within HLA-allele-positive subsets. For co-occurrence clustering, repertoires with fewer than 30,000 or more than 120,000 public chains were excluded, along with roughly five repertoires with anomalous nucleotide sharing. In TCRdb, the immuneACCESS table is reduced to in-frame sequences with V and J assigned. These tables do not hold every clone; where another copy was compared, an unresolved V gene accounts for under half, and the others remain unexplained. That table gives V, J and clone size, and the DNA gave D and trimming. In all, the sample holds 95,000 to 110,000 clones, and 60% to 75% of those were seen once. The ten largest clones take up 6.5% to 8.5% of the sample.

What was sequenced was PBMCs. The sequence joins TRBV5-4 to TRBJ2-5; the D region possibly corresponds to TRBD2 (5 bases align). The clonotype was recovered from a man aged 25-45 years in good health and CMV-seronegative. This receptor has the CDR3 CASGSQETQYF. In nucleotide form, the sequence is TGTGCCAGCGGGAGTCAAGAGACCCAGTACTTC.